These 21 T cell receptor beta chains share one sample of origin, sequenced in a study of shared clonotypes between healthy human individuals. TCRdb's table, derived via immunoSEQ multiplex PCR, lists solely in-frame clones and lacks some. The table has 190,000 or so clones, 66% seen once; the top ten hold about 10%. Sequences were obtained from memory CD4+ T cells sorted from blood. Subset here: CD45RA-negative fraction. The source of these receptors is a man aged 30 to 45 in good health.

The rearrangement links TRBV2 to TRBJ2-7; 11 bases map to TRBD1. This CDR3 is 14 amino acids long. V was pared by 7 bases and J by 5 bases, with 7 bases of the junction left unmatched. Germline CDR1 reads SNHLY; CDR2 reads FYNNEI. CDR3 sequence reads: CASIWDRGNNEQYF. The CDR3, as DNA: TGTGCCAGCATTTGGGACAGGGGGAACAACGAGCAGTACTTC.

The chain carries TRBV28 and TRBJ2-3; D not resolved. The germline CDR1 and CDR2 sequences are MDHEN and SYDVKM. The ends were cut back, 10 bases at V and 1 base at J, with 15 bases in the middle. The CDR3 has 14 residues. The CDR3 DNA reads TGTGCCACCTCCGGCCAGAGTGGCACAGATACGCAGTATTTT. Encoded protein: CATSGQSGTDTQYF. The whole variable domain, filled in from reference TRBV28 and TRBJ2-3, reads DVKVTQSSRYLVKRTGEKVFLECVQDMDHENMFWYRQDPGLGLRLIYFSYDVKMKEKGDIPEGYSVSREKKERFSLILESASTNQTSMYLCATSGQSGTDTQYFGPGTRLTVL.

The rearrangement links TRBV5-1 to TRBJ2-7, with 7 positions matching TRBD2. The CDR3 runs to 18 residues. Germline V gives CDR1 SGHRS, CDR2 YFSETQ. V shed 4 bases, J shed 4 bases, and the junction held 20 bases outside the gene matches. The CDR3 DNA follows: TGCGCCAGCAGCCTCCGCCTACAGACTAGCACGAAAGGGTACGAGCAGTACTTC. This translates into CASSLRLQTSTKGYEQYF.

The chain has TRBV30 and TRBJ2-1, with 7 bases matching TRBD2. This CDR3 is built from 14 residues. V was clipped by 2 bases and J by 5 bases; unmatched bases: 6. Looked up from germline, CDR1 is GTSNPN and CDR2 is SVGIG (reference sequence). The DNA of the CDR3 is TGTGCCTGGAGTCCCGGGACTACCAACAATGAGCAGTTCTTC. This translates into CAWSPGTTNNEQFF.

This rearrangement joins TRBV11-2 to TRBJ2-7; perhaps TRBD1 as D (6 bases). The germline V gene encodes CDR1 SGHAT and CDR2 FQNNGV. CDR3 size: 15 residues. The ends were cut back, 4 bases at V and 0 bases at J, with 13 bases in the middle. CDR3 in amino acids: CASSSMDSISYEQYF. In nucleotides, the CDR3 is TGTGCCAGCAGCTCAATGGACAGCATCTCCTACGAGCAGTACTTC. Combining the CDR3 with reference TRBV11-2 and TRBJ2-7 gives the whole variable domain EAGVAQSPRYKIIEKRQSVAFWCNPISGHATLYWYQQILGQGPKLLIQFQNNGVVDDSQLPKDRFSAERLKGVDSTLKIQPAKLEDSAVYLCASSSMDSISYEQYFGPGTRLTVT.

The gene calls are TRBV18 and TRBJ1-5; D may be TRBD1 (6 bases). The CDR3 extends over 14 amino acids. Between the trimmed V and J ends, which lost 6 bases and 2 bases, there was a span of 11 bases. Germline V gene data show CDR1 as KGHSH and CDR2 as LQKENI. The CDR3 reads CASSATGRNQPQHF. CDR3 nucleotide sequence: TGTGCCAGCTCGGCGACAGGACGCAATCAGCCCCAGCATTTT.

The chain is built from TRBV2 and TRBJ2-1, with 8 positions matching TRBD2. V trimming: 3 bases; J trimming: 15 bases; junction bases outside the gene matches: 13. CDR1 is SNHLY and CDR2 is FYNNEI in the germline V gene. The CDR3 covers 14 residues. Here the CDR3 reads CASSEEREGPNAFF. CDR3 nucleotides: TGTGCCAGCAGTGAGGAACGGGAGGGCCCCAACGCGTTCTTC.

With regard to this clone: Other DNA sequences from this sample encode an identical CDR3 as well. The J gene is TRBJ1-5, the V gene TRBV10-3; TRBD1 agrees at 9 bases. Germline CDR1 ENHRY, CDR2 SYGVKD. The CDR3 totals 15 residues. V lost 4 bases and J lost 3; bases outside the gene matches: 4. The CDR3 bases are TGTGCCATCAGTGGGGGACAGGGATTCAATCAGCCCCAGCATTTT. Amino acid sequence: CAISGGQGFNQPQHF.

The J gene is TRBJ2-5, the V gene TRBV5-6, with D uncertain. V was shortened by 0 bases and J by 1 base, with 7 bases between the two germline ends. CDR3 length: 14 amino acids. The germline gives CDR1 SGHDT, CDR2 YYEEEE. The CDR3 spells CASSLVSAQETQYF. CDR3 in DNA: TGTGCCAGCAGCTTGGTGTCAGCCCAAGAGACCCAGTACTTC.

Here the CDR3 reads CASLSPGAGGNTIYF. DNA for the CDR3: TGTGCCAGCCTTTCCCCGGGGGCGGGCGGAAACACCATATATTTT. V and J are TRBV28 and TRBJ1-3; D is possibly TRBD1 (6 bases). Germline loops: CDR1 MDHEN, CDR2 SYDVKM. Between the trimmed V and J ends, which lost 8 bases and 4 bases, there was a span of 18 bases. The CDR3 is 15 amino acids.

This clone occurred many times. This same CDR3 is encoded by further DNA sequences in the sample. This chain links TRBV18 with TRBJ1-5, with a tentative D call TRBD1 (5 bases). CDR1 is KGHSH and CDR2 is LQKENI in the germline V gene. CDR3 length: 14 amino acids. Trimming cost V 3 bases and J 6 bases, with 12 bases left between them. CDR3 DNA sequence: TGTGCCAGCTCACCCGACAGTGGTTCTCAGCCCCAGCATTTT. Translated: CASSPDSGSQPQHF.

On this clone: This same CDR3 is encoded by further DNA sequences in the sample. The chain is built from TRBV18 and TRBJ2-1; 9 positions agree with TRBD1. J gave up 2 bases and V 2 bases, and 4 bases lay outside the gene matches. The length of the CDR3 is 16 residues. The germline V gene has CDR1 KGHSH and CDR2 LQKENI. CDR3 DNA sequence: TGTGCCAGCTCACCAGAACGGACAGGGGCCTACAATGAGCAGTTCTTC. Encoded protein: CASSPERTGAYNEQFF.

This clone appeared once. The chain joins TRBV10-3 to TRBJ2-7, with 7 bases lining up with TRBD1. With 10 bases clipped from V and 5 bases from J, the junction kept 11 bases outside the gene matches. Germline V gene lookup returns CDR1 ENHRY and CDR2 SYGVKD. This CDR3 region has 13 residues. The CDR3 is CATQQGEPDEQYF. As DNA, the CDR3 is TGTGCCACTCAGCAGGGGGAACCGGACGAGCAGTACTTC.

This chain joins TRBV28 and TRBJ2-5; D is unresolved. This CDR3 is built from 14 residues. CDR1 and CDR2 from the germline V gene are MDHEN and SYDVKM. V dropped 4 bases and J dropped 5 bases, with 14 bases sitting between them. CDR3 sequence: CASSSPTGVETQYF. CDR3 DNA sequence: TGTGCCAGCAGTTCCCCGACGGGTGTGGAGACCCAGTACTTC.

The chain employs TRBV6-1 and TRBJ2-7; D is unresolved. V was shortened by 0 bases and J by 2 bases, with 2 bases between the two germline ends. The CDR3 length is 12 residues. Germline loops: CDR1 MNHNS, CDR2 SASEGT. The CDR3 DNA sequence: TGTGCCAGCAGTGAAGCAGCCTACGAGCAGTACTTC. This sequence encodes CASSEAAYEQYF.

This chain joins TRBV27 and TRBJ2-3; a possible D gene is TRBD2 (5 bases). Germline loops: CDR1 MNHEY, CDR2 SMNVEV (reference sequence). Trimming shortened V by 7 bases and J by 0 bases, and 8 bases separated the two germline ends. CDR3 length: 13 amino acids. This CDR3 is CASKRVSTDTQYF. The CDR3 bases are TGTGCCAGCAAGAGGGTTAGCACAGATACGCAGTATTTT.

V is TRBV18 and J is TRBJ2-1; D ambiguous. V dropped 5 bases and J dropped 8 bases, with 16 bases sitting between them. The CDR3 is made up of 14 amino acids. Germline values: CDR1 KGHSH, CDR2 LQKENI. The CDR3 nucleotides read TGTGCCAGCTCAGCAATTGACGGAGACTATGAGCAGTTCTTC. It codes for CASSAIDGDYEQFF.

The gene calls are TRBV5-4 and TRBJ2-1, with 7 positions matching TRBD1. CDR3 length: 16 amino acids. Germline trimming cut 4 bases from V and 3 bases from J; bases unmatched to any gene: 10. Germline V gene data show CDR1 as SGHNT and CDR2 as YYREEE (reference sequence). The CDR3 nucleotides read TGTGCCAGCAGCCAATCTGACAGGGCGTTCTACAATGAGCAGTTCTTC. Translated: CASSQSDRAFYNEQFF.

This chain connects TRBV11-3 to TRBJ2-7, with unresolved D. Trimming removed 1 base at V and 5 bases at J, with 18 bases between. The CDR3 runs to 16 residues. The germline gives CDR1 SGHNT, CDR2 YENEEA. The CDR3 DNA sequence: TGTGCCAGCAGCTTAGGTTATGGGAACAGCCCGGACGAGCAGTACTTC. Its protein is CASSLGYGNSPDEQYF. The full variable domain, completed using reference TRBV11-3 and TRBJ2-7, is EAGVVQSPRYKIIEKKQPVAFWCNPISGHNTLYWYLQNLGQGPELLIRYENEEAVDDSQLPKDRFSAERLKGVDSTLKIQPAELGDSAVYLCASSLGYGNSPDEQYFGPGTRLTVT.

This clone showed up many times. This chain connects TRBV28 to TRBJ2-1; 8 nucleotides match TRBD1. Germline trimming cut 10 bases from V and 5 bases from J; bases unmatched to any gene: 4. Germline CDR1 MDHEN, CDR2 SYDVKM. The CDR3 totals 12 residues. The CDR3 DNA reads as TGTGCCACCCGACAGGGGAACAATGAGCAGTTCTTC. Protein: CATRQGNNEQFF.

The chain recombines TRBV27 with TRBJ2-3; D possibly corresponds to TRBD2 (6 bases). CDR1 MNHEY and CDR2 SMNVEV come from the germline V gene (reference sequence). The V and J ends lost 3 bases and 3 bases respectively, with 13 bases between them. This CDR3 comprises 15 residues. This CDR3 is CASSFFGGSTDTQYF. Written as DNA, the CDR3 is TGTGCCAGCAGTTTCTTCGGAGGGAGTACAGATACGCAGTATTTT.